The 8 T cell receptor beta chains in this list originate from one sample, sequenced in a study of siplizumab effects on memory and regulatory T cells. Some clones are missing from TCRdb's copy, which holds only in-frame ones; the method was immunoSEQ multiplex PCR. This table holds approximately 100,000 clones, around 90% found once. Sequencing was performed on non-Treg CD4+ T cells sorted from blood. The source is a human donor in good health.

The chain joins TRBV19 to TRBJ1-5; D ambiguous. Trimming took 8 bases from V and 8 from J, leaving 13 bases between them. This CDR3 is built from 12 residues. Per germline, CDR1 LNHDA and CDR2 SQIVND (reference sequence). CDR3 DNA: TGTGCCAGTTCCCCTGATATTAAGCCCCAGCATTTT. This sequence encodes CASSPDIKPQHF.

This clone was detected only once. The chain links TRBV7-6 to TRBJ2-5, with a possible D match to TRBD2 (5 bases). V lost 5 bases and J lost 7, with 14 bases in between. The germline V gene has CDR1 SGHVS and CDR2 FNYEAQ. The CDR3 spans 13 residues. The DNA of the CDR3 is TGTGCCAGCAGCCGCACTAGATTTGGGACCCAGTACTTC. Translation gives CASSRTRFGTQYF.

This sequence joins TRBV6-1 and TRBJ2-6; D is undetermined. The CDR3 covers 15 residues. Germline V gene lookup returns CDR1 MNHNS and CDR2 SASEGT. Trimming removed 1 base at V and 1 base at J, with 5 bases between. The CDR3, as DNA: TGTGCCAGCAGTGAAGAGGTTTCTGGGGCCAACGTCCTGACTTTC. It translates to CASSEEVSGANVLTF.

The chain couples TRBV7-3 to TRBJ1-2; tentative D call: TRBD1 (6 bases). Trimming took 5 bases from V and 2 from J, leaving 15 bases between them. Germline V gene sequence: CDR1 SGHTA, CDR2 FQGTGA. The CDR3 is made up of 15 amino acids. The CDR3 here is CASSLQGPGNYGYTF. CDR3 DNA sequence: TGTGCCAGCAGCCTACAGGGCCCGGGGAACTATGGCTACACCTTC.

The rearrangement joins TRBV27 to TRBJ2-7; D may be TRBD2 (6 bases). CDR1 MNHEY and CDR2 SMNVEV come from the germline V gene (reference sequence). V was cut by 5 bases and J by 2 bases, with 19 bases left in between. The CDR3 consists of 16 residues. CDR3 amino acids: CASSTPGTQSTYEQYF. The CDR3 DNA reads TGTGCCAGCAGTACCCCCGGGACTCAGAGCACCTACGAGCAGTACTTC.

This chain links TRBV25-1 with TRBJ1-3; D is possibly TRBD1 (5 bases). The CDR3 extends over 15 amino acids. Trimming took 1 base from V and 2 from J, leaving 9 bases between them. Germline V lookup: CDR1 MGHDK, CDR2 SYGVNS. CDR3 coding DNA: TGTGCCAGCAGTGAATGGGGGGTGACTGGAAACACCATATATTTT. Protein: CASSEWGVTGNTIYF.

The J gene is TRBJ2-2, the V gene TRBV10-1; D uncertain. The CDR3 consists of 16 residues. V lost 3 bases to trimming and J lost 0 bases, with 11 bases between them. The V gene's germline CDR1 is WNHNN and CDR2 SYGVQD (reference sequence). CDR3 region: CASSENRNANTGELFF. As DNA, the CDR3 is TGCGCCAGCAGTGAAAACAGAAACGCGAACACCGGGGAGCTGTTTTTT.

This chain uses TRBV5-1 with TRBJ2-1; 11 nucleotides agree with TRBD2. CDR3 size: 15 residues. V was clipped by 4 bases and J by 6 bases; unmatched bases: 6. Germline CDR1 reads SGHRS; CDR2 reads YFSETQ. The CDR3 protein is CASSRGLAELNEQFF. The DNA for the CDR3 is TGCGCCAGCAGCCGGGGACTAGCGGAGCTCAATGAGCAGTTCTTC.